The T cell receptor (beta chain) under discussion was sequenced for a study of monozygotic twins with inflammatory bowel disease. CDR1 and CDR2 (germline): SEHNR, FQNEAQ (reference sequence). The CDR3 runs to 14 residues. TCRdb reprocessed the 5' RACE reads, with one entry per CDR3 protein and no DNA. This sample's clone table lists about 350,000 distinct CDR3 sequences. This TCR came from a human donor with ulcerative colitis or Crohn's disease, or a healthy co-twin of an affected twin (not recorded which). The material sequenced was blood. The chain is built from TRBV7-9 and TRBJ2-1. CDR3 sequence reads: CASSLARGSNEQFF.